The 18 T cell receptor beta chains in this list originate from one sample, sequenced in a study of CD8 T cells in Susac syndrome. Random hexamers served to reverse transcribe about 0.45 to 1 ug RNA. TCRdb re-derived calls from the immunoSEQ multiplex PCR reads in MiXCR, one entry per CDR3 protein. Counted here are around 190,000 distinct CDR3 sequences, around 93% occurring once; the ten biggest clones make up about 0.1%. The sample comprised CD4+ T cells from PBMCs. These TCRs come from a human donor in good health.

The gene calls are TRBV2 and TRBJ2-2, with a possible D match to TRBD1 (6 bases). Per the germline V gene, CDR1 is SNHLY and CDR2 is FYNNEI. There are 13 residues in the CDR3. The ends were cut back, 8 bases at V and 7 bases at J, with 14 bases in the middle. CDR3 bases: TGTGCCAGCTATGTTGGGGGCGGCGGGGAGCTGTTTTTT. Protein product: CASYVGGGGELFF. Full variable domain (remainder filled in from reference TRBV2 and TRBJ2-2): EPEVTQTPSHQVTQMGQEVILRCVPISNHLYFYWYRQILGQKVEFLVSFYNNEISEKSEIFDDQFSVERPDGSNFTLKIRSTKLEDSAMYFCASYVGGGGELFFGEGSRLTVL.

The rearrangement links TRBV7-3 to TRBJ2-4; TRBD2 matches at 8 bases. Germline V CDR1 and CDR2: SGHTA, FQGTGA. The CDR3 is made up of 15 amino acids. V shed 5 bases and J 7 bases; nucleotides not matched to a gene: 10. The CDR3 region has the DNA TGTGCCAGCAGCGGTCGGGGGGGCCAGGGCAACATTCAGTACTTC. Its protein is CASSGRGGQGNIQYF.

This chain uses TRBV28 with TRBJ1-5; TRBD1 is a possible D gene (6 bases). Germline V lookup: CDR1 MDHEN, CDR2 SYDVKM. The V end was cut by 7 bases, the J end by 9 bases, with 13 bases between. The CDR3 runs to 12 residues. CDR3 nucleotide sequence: TGTGCCAGCACTCCCCCGACAGGGCCCCAGCATTTT. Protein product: CASTPPTGPQHF.

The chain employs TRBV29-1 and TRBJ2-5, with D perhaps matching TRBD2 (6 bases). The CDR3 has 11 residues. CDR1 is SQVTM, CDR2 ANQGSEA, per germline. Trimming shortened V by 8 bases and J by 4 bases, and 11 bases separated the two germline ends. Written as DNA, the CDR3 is TGCAGCCCGAGACTAGGAGAGACCCAGTACTTC. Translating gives CSPRLGETQYF.

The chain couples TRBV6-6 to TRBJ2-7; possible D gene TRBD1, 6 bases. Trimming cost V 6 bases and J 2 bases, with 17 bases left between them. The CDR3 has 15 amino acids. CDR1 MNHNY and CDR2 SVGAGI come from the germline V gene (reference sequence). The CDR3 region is CASSSRTGTPYEQYF. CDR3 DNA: TGTGCCAGCAGCTCCAGGACCGGGACACCCTACGAGCAGTACTTC.

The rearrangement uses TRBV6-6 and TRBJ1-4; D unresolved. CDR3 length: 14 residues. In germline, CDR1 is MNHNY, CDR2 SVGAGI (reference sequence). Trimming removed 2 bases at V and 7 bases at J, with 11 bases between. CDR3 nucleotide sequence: TGTGCCAGCAGTTACCGCCAGGAGGGTGAAAAACTGTTTTTT. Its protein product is CASSYRQEGEKLFF.

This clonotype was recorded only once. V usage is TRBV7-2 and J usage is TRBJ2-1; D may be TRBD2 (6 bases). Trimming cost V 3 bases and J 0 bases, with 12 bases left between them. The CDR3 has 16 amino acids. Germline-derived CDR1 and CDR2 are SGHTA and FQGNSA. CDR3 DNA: TGTGCCAGCAGCTTGGCGGGGCCCAGCTCCTACAATGAGCAGTTCTTC. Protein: CASSLAGPSSYNEQFF.

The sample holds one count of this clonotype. CDR3 protein: CASSPPGVGANTIYF. CDR3 in DNA: TGTGCCAGCAGCCCCCCCGGAGTGGGGGCGAACACCATATATTTT. The V and J genes are TRBV7-2 and TRBJ1-3; TRBD1 might be the D (6 bases). Germline V gives CDR1 SGHTA, CDR2 FQGNSA. CDR3 length equals 15 residues. V lost 5 bases to trimming and J lost 7 bases, with 18 bases between them.

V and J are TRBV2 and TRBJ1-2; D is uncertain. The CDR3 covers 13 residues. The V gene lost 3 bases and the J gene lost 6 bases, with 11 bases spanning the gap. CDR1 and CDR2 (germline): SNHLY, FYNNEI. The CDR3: CASSESQADGYTF. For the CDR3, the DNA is TGTGCCAGCAGTGAGTCGCAGGCGGATGGCTACACCTTC.

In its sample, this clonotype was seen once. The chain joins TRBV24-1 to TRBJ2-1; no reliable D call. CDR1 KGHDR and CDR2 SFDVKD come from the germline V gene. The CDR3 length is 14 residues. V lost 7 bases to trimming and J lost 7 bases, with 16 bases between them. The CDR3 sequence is CATSAPRVENEQFF. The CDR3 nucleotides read TGTGCCACCAGCGCACCAAGGGTTGAGAATGAGCAGTTCTTC.

CDR3: CASSLWPNSPLHF. Written as DNA, the CDR3 is TGTGCCAGCAGTTTGTGGCCGAATTCACCCCTCCACTTT. The chain combines TRBV12-3 or TRBV12-4 with TRBJ1-6; D unclear. The CDR3 runs 13 residues. V shed 3 bases and J shed 7 bases, with 7 bases lying between them.

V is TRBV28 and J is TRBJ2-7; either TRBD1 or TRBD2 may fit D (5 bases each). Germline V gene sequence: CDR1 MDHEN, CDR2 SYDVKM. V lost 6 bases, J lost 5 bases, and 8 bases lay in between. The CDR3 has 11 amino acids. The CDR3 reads CASRGDHEQYF. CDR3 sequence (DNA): TGTGCCAGCAGGGGGGACCACGAGCAGTACTTC.

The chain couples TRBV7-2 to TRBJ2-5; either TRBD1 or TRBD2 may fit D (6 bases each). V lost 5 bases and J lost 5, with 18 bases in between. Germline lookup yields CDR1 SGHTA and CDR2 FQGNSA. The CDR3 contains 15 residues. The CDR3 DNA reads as TGTGCCAGCAGCCGCAGGGGCGGAGGGATGGAGACCCAGTACTTC. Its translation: CASSRRGGGMETQYF.

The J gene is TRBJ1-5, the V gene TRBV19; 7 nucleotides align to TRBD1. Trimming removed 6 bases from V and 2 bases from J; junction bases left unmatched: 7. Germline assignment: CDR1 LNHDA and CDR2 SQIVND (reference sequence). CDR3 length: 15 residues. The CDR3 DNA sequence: TGTGCCAGTAGAACGGACAGGAGACGCAATCAGCCCCAGCATTTT. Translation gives CASRTDRRRNQPQHF. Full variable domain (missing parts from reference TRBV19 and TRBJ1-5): DGGITQSPKYLFRKEGQNVTLSCEQNLNHDAMYWYRQDPGQGLRLIYYSQIVNDFQKGDIAEGYSVSREKKESFPLTVTSAQKNPTAFYLCASRTDRRRNQPQHFGDGTRLSIL.

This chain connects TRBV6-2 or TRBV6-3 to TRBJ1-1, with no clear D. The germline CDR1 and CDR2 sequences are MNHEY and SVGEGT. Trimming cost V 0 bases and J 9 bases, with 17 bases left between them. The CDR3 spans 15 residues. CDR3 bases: TGTGCCAGCAGTTACTCGTCTCTGGGGTATCGTAAAGCTTTCTTT. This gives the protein CASSYSSLGYRKAFF.

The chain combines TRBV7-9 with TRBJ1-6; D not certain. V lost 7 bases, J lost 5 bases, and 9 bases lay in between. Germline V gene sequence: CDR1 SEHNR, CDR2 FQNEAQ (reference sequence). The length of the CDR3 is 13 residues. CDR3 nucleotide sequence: TGTGCCAGCACCCAGGTTGATAATTCACCCCTCCACTTT. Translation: CASTQVDNSPLHF.

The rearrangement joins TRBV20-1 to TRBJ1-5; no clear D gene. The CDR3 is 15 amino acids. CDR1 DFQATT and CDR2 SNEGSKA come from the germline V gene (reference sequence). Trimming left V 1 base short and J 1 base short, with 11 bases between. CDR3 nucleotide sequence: TGCAGTGCTAGAGTCGCGGGGAGAAGCAATCAGCCCCAGCATTTT. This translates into CSARVAGRSNQPQHF.

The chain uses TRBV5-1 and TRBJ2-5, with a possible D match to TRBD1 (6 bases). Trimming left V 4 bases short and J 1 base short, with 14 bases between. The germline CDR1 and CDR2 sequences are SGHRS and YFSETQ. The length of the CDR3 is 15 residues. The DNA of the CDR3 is TGCGCCAGCAGCCAGACAGGAGCTGCCCAAGAGACCCAGTACTTC. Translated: CASSQTGAAQETQYF.